The 31 T cell receptor beta chains below all came from one sample that was sequenced in a study of response to subunit inactivated influenza vaccine (dated by TCRdb to 2016 to 2019). The method was RT-PCR. The sample was run on an Illumina HiSeq 2500. Through fastp at Q25 and MiXCR, TCRdb rebuilt clones from the public reads, retaining in-frame beta chains. Rows are combined by CDR3 protein, so each entry shows the most common genes and DNA. The sample has roughly 500,000 distinct CDR3 sequences on record, approximately 17% of them singletons. Less than 4% of the sample comes from the top ten. This specimen consisted of CD4+ T cells sorted from PBMCs, obtained less than 30 months after vaccination. The receptor set was obtained from a man aged 50 to 69 who received an inactivated influenza vaccine. Donor details come from another sample of the same person, matched by shared clones.

In its sample, this clonotype was seen a few times. In DNA, the CDR3 is TGTGCCACCAGTGATCCGAAGGACTTCCACAATGAGCAGTTCTTC. Protein sequence: CATSDPKDFHNEQFF. The chain employs TRBV24-1 and TRBJ2-1; tentatively, D is TRBD2 (5 bases). Deletions cut 3 bases from V and 5 bases from J, with 13 bases between. From germline, CDR1 is KGHDR and CDR2 SFDVKD. The CDR3 is 15 amino acids.

This clonotype was counted only a few times. The chain recombines TRBV27 with TRBJ2-2, with D tentatively TRBD1 (6 bases). The V gene's germline CDR1 is MNHEY and CDR2 SMNVEV (reference sequence). V lost 4 bases to trimming and J lost 6 bases, with 12 bases between them. The CDR3 has 14 amino acids. The CDR3 sequence: CASSYNRAAGELFF. The CDR3, as DNA: TGTGCCAGCAGTTACAACAGGGCAGCCGGGGAGCTGTTTTTT.

V and J are TRBV20-1 and TRBJ2-1; 9 positions match TRBD2. The J segment lost 8 bases and the V segment lost 6 bases, leaving 14 bases of the junction unmatched. The CDR3 covers 15 residues. Germline assignment: CDR1 DFQATT and CDR2 SNEGSKA (reference sequence). For the CDR3, the DNA is TGCAGTGCGTCCGGGACTAGCAAAGAGTGGGATGAGCAGTTCTTC. Protein: CSASGTSKEWDEQFF.

Only a few counts were recorded for this clonotype. The chain is built from TRBV6-2 or TRBV6-3 and TRBJ1-5, with D perhaps TRBD1 (5 bases). CDR3 length: 15 residues. V was clipped by 0 bases and J by 7 bases, with 13 bases between them. Looked up from germline, CDR1 is MNHEY and CDR2 is SVGEGT. The CDR3 DNA is TGTGCCAGCAGTTACTCGATGGGGGTCGGCCAGCCCCAGCATTTT. It is translated as CASSYSMGVGQPQHF.

This chain links TRBV5-5 with TRBJ1-1, with 9 bases aligning to TRBD1. The CDR3 has 15 amino acids. CDR1 SGHKS and CDR2 YYEKEE come from the germline V gene (reference sequence). Trimming at V came to 5 bases and at J to 0 bases, leaving 5 bases not matched to a gene. In nucleotides, the CDR3 is TGTGCCAGCAGTAACGGACAGGGGATGAACACTGAAGCTTTCTTT. Its protein is CASSNGQGMNTEAFF.

This clonotype was seen only a few times. The chain employs TRBV20-1 and TRBJ1-3, with a weak D call TRBD1 (5 bases). CDR1 and CDR2 from the germline V gene are DFQATT and SNEGSKA (reference sequence). The CDR3 runs to 15 residues. V lost 0 bases and J lost 0, with 9 bases in between. CDR3 amino acids: CSAREAGLSGNTIYF. In DNA, the CDR3 is TGCAGTGCTAGAGAGGCAGGGCTCTCTGGAAACACCATATATTTT.

This clonotype has a handful of counts. V is TRBV5-1 and J is TRBJ2-5; no firm D call. Trimming cost V 0 bases and J 2 bases, with 11 bases left between them. Germline loops: CDR1 SGHRS, CDR2 YFSETQ. CDR3 length: 15 amino acids. The CDR3 here is CASSLVGRTQETQYF. DNA of the CDR3: TGCGCCAGCAGCTTGGTTGGCAGAACTCAAGAGACCCAGTACTTC. The variable domain in full, completed from reference TRBV5-1 and TRBJ2-5, reads KAGVTQTPRYLIKTRGQQVTLSCSPISGHRSVSWYQQTPGQGLQFLFEYFSETQRNKGNFPGRFSGRQFSNSRSEMNVSTLELGDSALYLCASSLVGRTQETQYFGPGTRLLVL.

CDR3 nucleotides: TGTGCCAGCAGCCCAAGGGTGGTCGATGAGCAGTTCTTC. This translates into CASSPRVVDEQFF. This sequence joins TRBV11-2 and TRBJ2-1, with unresolved D. The germline CDR1 and CDR2 sequences are SGHAT and FQNNGV. The V gene lost 5 bases and the J gene lost 8 bases, with 13 bases spanning the gap. The CDR3 spans 13 residues.

A few counts support this clonotype. This chain uses TRBV7-9 with TRBJ1-4, with D unresolved. The V gene lost 5 bases and the J gene lost 8 bases, with 12 bases spanning the gap. Germline assignment: CDR1 SEHNR and CDR2 FQNEAQ (reference sequence). The CDR3 runs 13 residues. The CDR3 DNA sequence: TGTGCCAGCAGCCCCAGCGGAACCGAAAAACTGTTTTTT. Translated, it gives CASSPSGTEKLFF.

The genes are TRBV5-1 and TRBJ2-1, with 9 bases fitting TRBD1. V dropped 2 bases and J dropped 9; count of bases not matched to a gene: 6. Germline V gene sequence: CDR1 SGHRS, CDR2 YFSETQ. CDR3 size: 14 residues. CDR3 sequence reads: CASSFGTGYAEQFF. CDR3 DNA: TGCGCCAGCAGCTTCGGGACAGGGTATGCTGAGCAGTTCTTC.

This clonotype showed up just a few times. The chain employs TRBV12-3 or TRBV12-4 and TRBJ2-2; D perhaps matches TRBD1 (6 bases). The length of the CDR3 is 14 residues. V lost 10 bases and J lost 4, with 16 bases in between. The CDR3 is CAIDSQGFTGELFF. The CDR3 bases are TGTGCCATCGACTCACAGGGCTTCACCGGGGAGCTGTTTTTT.

This clonotype was recorded many times. The chain employs TRBV12-3 or TRBV12-4 and TRBJ2-7, with D tentatively TRBD2 (5 bases). Trimming took 5 bases from V and 7 from J, leaving 9 bases between them. CDR3 length equals 11 residues. This chain's CDR3 is CASSPKREQYF. CDR3 coding DNA: TGTGCCAGCAGTCCTAAGCGGGAGCAGTACTTC.

This clonotype was recorded many times. V gene TRBV7-9 combines with J gene TRBJ1-1; 8 bases are shared with TRBD1. The germline V gene has CDR1 SEHNR and CDR2 FQNEAQ (reference sequence). This CDR3 has 14 residues. Trimming took 6 bases from V and 1 from J; bases not matched to a gene: 4. The CDR3 nucleotides read TGTGCCAGCAGGAGTGGACAGGGGAACACTGAAGCTTTCTTT. The encoded protein is CASRSGQGNTEAFF.

This rearrangement joins TRBV6-2 or TRBV6-3 to TRBJ2-7, with TRBD1 identical over 7 bases. CDR3 length: 14 amino acids. In germline, CDR1 is MNHEY, CDR2 SVGEGT. The V gene end was trimmed by 5 bases and the J gene end by 3 bases; junction bases not matched to a gene: 7. CDR3 amino acids: CASSLRQGNYEQYF. CDR3 in DNA: TGTGCCAGCAGTCTCCGACAGGGAAACTACGAGCAGTACTTC.

This clonotype was seen at least ten times. The J gene is TRBJ1-1, the V gene TRBV5-1; D remains unclear. The CDR3 has 14 amino acids. V was shortened by 2 bases and J by 1 base, with 9 bases between the two germline ends. Germline lookup yields CDR1 SGHRS and CDR2 YFSETQ. Written as DNA, the CDR3 is TGCGCCAGCAGCTTAACGGGCCAGAACACTGAAGCTTTCTTT. This sequence encodes CASSLTGQNTEAFF.

V gene TRBV24-1 combines with J gene TRBJ2-2; D tentatively reads TRBD1 or TRBD2 (5 bases each). The CDR3 runs 14 residues. V was clipped by 8 bases and J by 3 bases, with 12 bases between them. Germline V CDR1 and CDR2: KGHDR, SFDVKD. The CDR3 DNA follows: TGTGCCACCACCCCGGGACGGGACACCGGGGAGCTGTTTTTT. It codes for CATTPGRDTGELFF.

A few counts support this clonotype. The J gene is TRBJ2-7, the V gene TRBV3-1, with 7 bases lining up with TRBD1. Trimming cost V 3 bases and J 7 bases; bases outside gene matches: 0. There are 11 residues in the CDR3. Germline-derived CDR1 and CDR2 are LGHDT and YNNKEL (reference sequence). Written as DNA, the CDR3 is TGTGCCAGCAGCCAGACAGGGGAGCAGTACTTC. This gives the protein CASSQTGEQYF.

This clonotype showed up just a few times. This sequence joins TRBV20-1 and TRBJ2-5, with D perhaps TRBD1 or TRBD2 (5 bases each). Germline CDR1 and CDR2: DFQATT and SNEGSKA (reference sequence). V lost 0 bases and J 5 bases, leaving 16 bases between the germline ends. CDR3 size: 15 residues. CDR3 in DNA: TGCAGTGCTAGAGATGGGACGGGTGCGGTGGAGACCCAGTACTTC. Translating it yields CSARDGTGAVETQYF.

V usage is TRBV3-1 and J usage is TRBJ2-1; tentatively, D is TRBD1 or TRBD2 (6 bases each). V lost 1 base, J lost 9 bases, and 19 bases lay in between. Germline V gene sequence: CDR1 LGHDT, CDR2 YNNKEL (reference sequence). The CDR3 totals 16 residues. CDR3 residues: CASSQGRGLALGEQFF. Written as DNA, the CDR3 is TGTGCCAGCAGCCAAGGACGGGGGCTAGCTCTGGGTGAGCAGTTCTTC.

This clonotype was seen a handful of times. J is TRBJ2-2 and V is TRBV12-3 or TRBV12-4; TRBD2 agrees at 9 bases. This CDR3 contains 15 residues. V shed 6 bases and J 6 bases; nucleotides not matched to a gene: 8. Written as DNA, the CDR3 is TGTGCCAGCAGGGCTGTAGCGGGAGTGTCCGGGGAGCTGTTTTTT. Encoded protein: CASRAVAGVSGELFF.

This clonotype appeared a few times. V is TRBV7-9 and J is TRBJ2-3; D tentatively reads TRBD1 or TRBD2 (5 bases each). The V end was cut by 3 bases, the J end by 4 bases, with 17 bases between. Germline CDR1 is SEHNR and CDR2 is FQNEAQ (reference sequence). The CDR3 totals 16 residues. CDR3 in DNA: TGTGCCAGCAGCTTTTTGAGGGACCCTGGGCCAGATACGCAGTATTTT. This gives the protein CASSFLRDPGPDTQYF.

This clonotype showed up just a few times. The rearrangement uses TRBV10-3 and TRBJ1-4, with a weak D call TRBD1 (5 bases). The CDR3 covers 15 residues. The V end was cut by 0 bases, the J end by 8 bases, with 13 bases between. Per germline, CDR1 ENHRY and CDR2 SYGVKD. CDR3 DNA sequence: TGTGCCATCAGTGAGTCCGTTAGGGGAGGCGAAAAACTGTTTTTT. Amino acids: CAISESVRGGEKLFF.

This clonotype has just a few counts. V and J are TRBV7-6 and TRBJ2-7; D perhaps matches TRBD2 (6 bases). The CDR3 runs to 15 residues. V lost 5 bases, J lost 5 bases, and 19 bases lay in between. Germline CDR1 and CDR2: SGHVS and FNYEAQ. CDR3 sequence (DNA): TGTGCCAGCAGCCCCCGCTTGGGAGGCCGGGACGAGCAGTACTTC. This translates into CASSPRLGGRDEQYF. Filled out from reference TRBV7-6 and TRBJ2-7, the complete variable domain reads GAGVSQSPRYKVTKRGQDVALRCDPISGHVSLYWYRQALGQGPEFLTYFNYEAQQDKSGLPNDRFSAERPEGSISTLTIQRTEQRDSAMYRCASSPRLGGRDEQYFGPGTRLTVT.

The chain combines TRBV7-2 with TRBJ2-7, with 7 bases identical to TRBD1. V lost 5 bases to trimming and J lost 2 bases; unmatched junction nucleotides: 3. The CDR3 is 13 amino acids. Germline loops: CDR1 SGHTA, CDR2 FQGNSA. The chain's CDR3 is CASSDRVAYEQYF. As DNA, the CDR3 is TGTGCCAGCAGCGACAGGGTCGCCTACGAGCAGTACTTC.

This clonotype was counted a single time. The chain joins TRBV6-1 to TRBJ2-7, with D possibly TRBD1 on 6 matching bases. Trimming removed 6 bases from V and 1 base from J, with 13 bases in between. This CDR3 spans 14 amino acids. Germline loops: CDR1 MNHNS, CDR2 SASEGT. The chain's CDR3 is CASRIDRRSYEQYF. CDR3 DNA: TGTGCCAGCAGGATAGACAGGCGGTCCTACGAGCAGTACTTC.

The chain couples TRBV4-1 to TRBJ2-5, with D perhaps matching TRBD2 (5 bases). Trimming removed 2 bases at V and 5 bases at J, with 12 bases between. This CDR3 is 14 amino acids long. Germline CDR1 is MGHRA and CDR2 is YSYEKL. The CDR3 bases are TGCGCCAGCAGCCAACCCACTAGGGCGGAGACCCAGTACTTC. Amino acids: CASSQPTRAETQYF.

The CDR3: CASSFRLGQGTYEQYF. The CDR3 DNA reads as TGTGCCAGCAGTTTTAGGTTGGGACAGGGGACCTACGAGCAGTACTTC. This chain uses TRBV5-6 with TRBJ2-7; 10 positions match TRBD1. V gave up 5 bases and J gave up 2 bases; unmatched junction bases: 10. Germline CDR1 and CDR2: SGHDT and YYEEEE. The CDR3 extends over 16 amino acids.

The chain uses TRBV12-3 or TRBV12-4 and TRBJ1-2; TRBD1 aligns across 7 bases. This CDR3 spans 13 amino acids. V trimming: 5 bases; J trimming: 4 bases; junction bases outside the gene matches: 4. CDR3 in amino acids: CASSNDRAYGYTF. The CDR3 DNA reads TGTGCCAGCAGTAACGACAGGGCCTATGGCTACACCTTC.

The table lists this clonotype with many counts. This chain joins TRBV3-1 and TRBJ2-5; 7 nucleotides agree with TRBD2. Germline CDR1 is LGHDT and CDR2 is YNNKEL (reference sequence). The CDR3 totals 20 residues. V trimming: 0 bases; J trimming: 1 base; junction bases outside the gene matches: 17. The CDR3 here is CASSQDWSSGRIGAQETQYF. The CDR3 DNA reads TGTGCCAGCAGCCAAGATTGGTCTAGCGGTCGAATTGGGGCCCAAGAGACCCAGTACTTC.

The CDR3 protein is CATSDSGQGLYEQYF. CDR3 nucleotide sequence: TGTGCCACCAGTGACTCTGGACAGGGGCTCTACGAGCAGTACTTC. The V call is TRBV24-1, the J call TRBJ2-7; 9 positions match TRBD1. The V segment lost 4 bases and the J segment 3 bases; nucleotides outside the gene matches: 6. This CDR3 has 15 residues. The V gene's germline CDR1 is KGHDR and CDR2 SFDVKD.

V gene TRBV6-5 combines with J gene TRBJ1-2; no definite D call. V was cut by 0 bases and J by 8 bases, with 22 bases left in between. Germline assignment: CDR1 MNHEY and CDR2 SVGAGI. This CDR3 has 17 amino acids. In DNA form, the CDR3 reads TGTGCCAGCAGTTACTCGTATGGTGACGGAGAGGGCCGGGGCTACACCTTC. Its translation: CASSYSYGDGEGRGYTF.